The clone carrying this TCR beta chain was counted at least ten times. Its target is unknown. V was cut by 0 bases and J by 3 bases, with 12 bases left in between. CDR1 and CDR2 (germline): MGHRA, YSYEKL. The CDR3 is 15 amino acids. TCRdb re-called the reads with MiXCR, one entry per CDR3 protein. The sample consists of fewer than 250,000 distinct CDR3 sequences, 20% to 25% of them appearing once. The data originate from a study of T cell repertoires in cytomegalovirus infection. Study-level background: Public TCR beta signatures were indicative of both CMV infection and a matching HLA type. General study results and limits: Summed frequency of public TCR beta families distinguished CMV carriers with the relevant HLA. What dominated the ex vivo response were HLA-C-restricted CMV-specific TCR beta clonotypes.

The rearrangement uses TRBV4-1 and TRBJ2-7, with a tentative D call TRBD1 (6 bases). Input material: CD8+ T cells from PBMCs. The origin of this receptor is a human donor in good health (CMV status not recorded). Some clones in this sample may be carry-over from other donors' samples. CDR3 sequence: CASSQDMWDIYEQYF. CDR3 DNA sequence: TGCGCCAGCAGCCAAGATATGTGGGACATCTACGAGCAGTACTTC.